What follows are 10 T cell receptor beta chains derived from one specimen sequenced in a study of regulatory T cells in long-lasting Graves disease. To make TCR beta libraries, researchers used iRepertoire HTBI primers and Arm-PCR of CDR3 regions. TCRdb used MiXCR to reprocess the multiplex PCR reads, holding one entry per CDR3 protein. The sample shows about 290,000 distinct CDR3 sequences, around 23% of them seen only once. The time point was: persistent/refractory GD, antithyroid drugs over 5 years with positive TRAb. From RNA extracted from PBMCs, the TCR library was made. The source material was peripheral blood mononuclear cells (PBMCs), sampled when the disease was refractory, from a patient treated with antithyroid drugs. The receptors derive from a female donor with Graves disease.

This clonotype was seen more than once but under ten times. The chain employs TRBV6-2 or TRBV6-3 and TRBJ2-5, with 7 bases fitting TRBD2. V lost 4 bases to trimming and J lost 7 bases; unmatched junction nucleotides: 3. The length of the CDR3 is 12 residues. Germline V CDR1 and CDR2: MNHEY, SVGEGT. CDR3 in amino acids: CASSLGEGTQYF. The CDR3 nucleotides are TGTGCCAGCAGTTTAGGGGAGGGGACCCAGTACTTC.

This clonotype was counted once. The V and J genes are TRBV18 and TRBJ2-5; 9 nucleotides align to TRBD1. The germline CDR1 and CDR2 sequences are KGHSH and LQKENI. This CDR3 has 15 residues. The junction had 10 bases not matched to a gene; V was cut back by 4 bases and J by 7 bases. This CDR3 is CASSQPGQGLGTQYF. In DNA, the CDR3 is TGTGCCAGCTCACAACCGGGACAGGGTTTAGGGACCCAGTACTTC.

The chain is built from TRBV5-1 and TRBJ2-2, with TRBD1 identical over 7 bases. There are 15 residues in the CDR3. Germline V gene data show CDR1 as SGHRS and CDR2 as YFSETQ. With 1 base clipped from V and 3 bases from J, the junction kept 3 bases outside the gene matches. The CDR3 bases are TGCGCCAGCAGCTTGCGCACAGGGGACACCGGGGAGCTGTTTTTT. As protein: CASSLRTGDTGELFF. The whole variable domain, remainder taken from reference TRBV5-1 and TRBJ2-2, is KAGVTQTPRYLIKTRGQQVTLSCSPISGHRSVSWYQQTPGQGLQFLFEYFSETQRNKGNFPGRFSGRQFSNSRSEMNVSTLELGDSALYLCASSLRTGDTGELFFGEGSRLTVL.

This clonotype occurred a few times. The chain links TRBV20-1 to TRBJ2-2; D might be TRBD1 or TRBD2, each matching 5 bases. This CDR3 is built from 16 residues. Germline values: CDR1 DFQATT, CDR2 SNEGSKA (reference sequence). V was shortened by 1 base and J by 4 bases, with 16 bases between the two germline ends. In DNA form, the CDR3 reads TGCAGTGCTAGAGGAGGGCTAAGGCAGGGCACCGGGGAGCTGTTTTTT. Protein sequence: CSARGGLRQGTGELFF.

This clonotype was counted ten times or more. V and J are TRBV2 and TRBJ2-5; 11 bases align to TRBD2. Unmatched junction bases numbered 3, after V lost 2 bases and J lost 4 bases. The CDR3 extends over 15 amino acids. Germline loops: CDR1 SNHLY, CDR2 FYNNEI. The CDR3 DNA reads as TGTGCCAGCAGTGAAAGCCTAGCGGGAGGAGAGACCCAGTACTTC. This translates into CASSESLAGGETQYF.

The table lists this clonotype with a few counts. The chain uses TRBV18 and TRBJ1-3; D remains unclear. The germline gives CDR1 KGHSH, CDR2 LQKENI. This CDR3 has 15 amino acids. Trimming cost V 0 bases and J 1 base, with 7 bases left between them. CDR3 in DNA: TGTGCCAGCTCACCACCTGACTTTTCTGGAAACACCATATATTTT. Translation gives CASSPPDFSGNTIYF.

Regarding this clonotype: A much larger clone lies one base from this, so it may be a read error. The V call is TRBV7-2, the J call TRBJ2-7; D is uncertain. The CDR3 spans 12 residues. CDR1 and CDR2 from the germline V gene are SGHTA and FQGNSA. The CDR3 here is CASSLESPERYF. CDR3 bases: TGTGCCAGCAGCTTAGAGTCTCCCGAGCGGTACTTC.

This chain's CDR3 is CATKGTSGGETQYF. CDR3 DNA: TGTGCCACAAAAGGGACTAGCGGGGGAGAGACCCAGTACTTC. This chain uses TRBV10-3 with TRBJ2-5; 14 nucleotides line up with TRBD2. Unmatched junction bases numbered 5, after V lost 10 bases and J lost 4 bases. The CDR3 consists of 14 residues. Germline CDR1 reads ENHRY; CDR2 reads SYGVKD.

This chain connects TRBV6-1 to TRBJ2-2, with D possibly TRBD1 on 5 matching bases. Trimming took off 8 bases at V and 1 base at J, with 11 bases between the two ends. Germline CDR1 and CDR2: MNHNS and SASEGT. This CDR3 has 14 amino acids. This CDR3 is CASDSPLNTGELFF. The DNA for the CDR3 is TGTGCCAGCGACAGTCCCCTGAACACCGGGGAGCTGTTTTTT.

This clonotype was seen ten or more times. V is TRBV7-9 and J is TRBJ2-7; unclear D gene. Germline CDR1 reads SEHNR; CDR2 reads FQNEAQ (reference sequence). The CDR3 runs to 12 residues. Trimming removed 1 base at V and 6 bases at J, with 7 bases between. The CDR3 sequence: CASSLGLLEQYF. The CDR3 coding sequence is TGTGCCAGCAGCTTAGGTCTCCTCGAGCAGTACTTC.